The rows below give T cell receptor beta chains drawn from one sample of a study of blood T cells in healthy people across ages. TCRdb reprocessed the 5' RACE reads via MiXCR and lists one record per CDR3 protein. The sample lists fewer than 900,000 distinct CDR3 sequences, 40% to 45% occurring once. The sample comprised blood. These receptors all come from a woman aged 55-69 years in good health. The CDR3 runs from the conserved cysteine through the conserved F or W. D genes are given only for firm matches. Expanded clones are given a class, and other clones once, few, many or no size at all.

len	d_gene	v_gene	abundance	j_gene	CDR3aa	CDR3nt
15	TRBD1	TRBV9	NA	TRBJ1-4	CASSPRDSSNEKLFF	TGTGCCAGCAGCCCCCGGGACAGCTCAAATGAAAAACTGTTTTTT
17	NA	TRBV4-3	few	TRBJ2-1	CASSPETGRVSYNEQFF	TGCGCCAGCAGCCCCGAGACGGGACGCGTTTCCTACAATGAGCAGTTCTTC
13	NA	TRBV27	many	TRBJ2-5	CASSLQGKETQYF	TGTGCCAGCAGTTTACAGGGGAAAGAGACCCAGTACTTC
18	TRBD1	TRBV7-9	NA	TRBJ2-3	CASSLEFLRGRSSDTQYF	TGTGCCAGCAGCTTAGAATTTCTCAGGGGGCGCTCATCAGATACGCAGTATTTT
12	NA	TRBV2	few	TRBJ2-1	CASLRAYNEQFF	TGTGCCAGCTTGAGGGCGTACAATGAGCAGTTCTTC
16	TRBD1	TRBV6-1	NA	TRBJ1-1	CASRFTDRGPQAEAFF	TGTGCCAGCAGATTCACGGACAGGGGGCCCCAGGCGGAAGCTTTCTTT
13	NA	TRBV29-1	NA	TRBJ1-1	CSVGQGQNTEAFF	TGCAGCGTTGGCCAGGGGCAAAACACTGAAGCTTTCTTT
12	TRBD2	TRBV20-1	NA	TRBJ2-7	CSASKRDDEQYF	TGCAGTGCTAGTAAGCGGGATGACGAGCAGTACTTC
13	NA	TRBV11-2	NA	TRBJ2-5	CASSLVWVETQYF	TGTGCCAGCAGCTTAGTGTGGGTAGAGACCCAGTACTTC
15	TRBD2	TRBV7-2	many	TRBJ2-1	CASSFSGGAYNEQFF	TGTGCCAGCAGCTTCAGCGGGGGTGCCTACAATGAGCAGTTCTTC
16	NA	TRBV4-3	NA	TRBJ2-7	CASSQDQAPSVDEQYF	TGCGCCAGCAGCCAAGATCAGGCGCCGAGCGTTGACGAGCAGTACTTC
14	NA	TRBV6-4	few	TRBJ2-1	CASSDSLVYNEQFF	TGTGCCAGCAGTGACTCGCTTGTCTACAATGAGCAGTTCTTC
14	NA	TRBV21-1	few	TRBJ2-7	CASSKIPLTYEQYF	TGTGCCAGCAGCAAAATCCCCCTGACCTACGAGCAGTACTTC
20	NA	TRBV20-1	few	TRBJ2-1	CSAPAGLAILGVIPYNEQFF	TGCAGTGCCCCCGCGGGCCTAGCGATCCTCGGGGTAATCCCCTACAATGAGCAGTTCTTC
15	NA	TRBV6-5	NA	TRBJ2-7	CASSYSAGAGCEQYF	TGTGCCAGCAGTTACAGCGCGGGGGCAGGTTGCGAGCAGTACTTC
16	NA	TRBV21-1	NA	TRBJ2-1	CASSKAITGGYNEQFF	TGTGCCAGCAGCAAAGCGATCACAGGAGGCTACAATGAGCAGTTCTTC
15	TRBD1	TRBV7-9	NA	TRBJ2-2	CASTWTGAATGELFF	TGTGCCAGCACCTGGACAGGGGCAGCCACCGGGGAGCTGTTTTTT
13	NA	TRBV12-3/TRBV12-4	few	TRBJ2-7	CASGGGFSHEQYF	TGTGCCAGCGGGGGGGGCTTCTCCCACGAGCAGTACTTC
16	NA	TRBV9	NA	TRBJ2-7	CASSVAPGGGTYEQYF	TGTGCCAGCAGCGTAGCTCCCGGGGGCGGAACCTACGAGCAGTACTTC
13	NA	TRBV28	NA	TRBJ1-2	CASSDWLYYGYTF	TGTGCCAGCAGTGACTGGTTGTACTATGGCTACACCTTC
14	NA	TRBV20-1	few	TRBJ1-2	CSASGSPGSYGYTF	TGCAGTGCTAGTGGGTCCCCAGGGAGCTATGGCTACACCTTC
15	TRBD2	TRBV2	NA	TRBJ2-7	CASSQGLAGVGEQYF	TGTGCCAGCAGTCAAGGACTAGCGGGAGTGGGGGAGCAGTACTTC
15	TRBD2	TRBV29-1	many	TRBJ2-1	CSVGPGTSVINEQFF	TGCAGCGTCGGTCCCGGGACTAGCGTCATTAATGAGCAGTTCTTC
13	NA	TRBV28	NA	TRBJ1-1	CASSLPELVEAFF	TGTGCCAGCAGTTTGCCCGAGCTTGTTGAAGCTTTCTTT
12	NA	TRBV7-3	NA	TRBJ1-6	CASSLPGSPLHF	TGTGCCAGCAGCTTACCGGGATCACCCCTCCACTTT
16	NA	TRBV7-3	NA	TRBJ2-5	CASTLLQGYAQETQYF	TGTGCCAGCACACTCCTTCAGGGATATGCCCAAGAGACCCAGTACTTC
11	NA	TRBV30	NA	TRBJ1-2	CAWSVTLGYTF	TGTGCCTGGAGTGTAACCCTTGGCTACACCTTC
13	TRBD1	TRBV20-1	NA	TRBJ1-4	CRAPGQGPEKLFF	TGCAGAGCTCCGGGACAGGGTCCTGAAAAACTGTTTTTT
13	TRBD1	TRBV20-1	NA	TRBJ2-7	CSARRQGGYEQYF	TGCAGTGCTCGCAGACAGGGTGGGTACGAGCAGTACTTC
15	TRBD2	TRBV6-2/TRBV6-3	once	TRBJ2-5	CASSYRLAGADEQYF	TGTGCCAGCAGTTATCGTTTAGCGGGAGCGGATGAGCAGTACTTC
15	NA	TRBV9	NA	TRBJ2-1	CASSVGPSPTNEQFF	TGTGCCAGCAGCGTAGGGCCTAGCCCAACTAATGAGCAGTTCTTC
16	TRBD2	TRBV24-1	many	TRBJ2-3	CATSPGLAGRADTQYF	TGTGCCACCAGTCCGGGACTAGCGGGACGGGCAGATACGCAGTATTTT
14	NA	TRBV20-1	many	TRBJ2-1	CSAHQGGSGDEQFF	TGCAGTGCTCATCAAGGAGGGTCTGGGGATGAGCAGTTCTTC
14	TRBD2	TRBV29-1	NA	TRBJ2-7	CSVSRAGGLNEQYF	TGCAGCGTGTCCCGAGCGGGAGGACTAAATGAGCAGTACTTC
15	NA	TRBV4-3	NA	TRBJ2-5	CASSQTTGIQETQYF	TGCGCCAGCAGCCAGACAACAGGTATCCAAGAGACCCAGTACTTC
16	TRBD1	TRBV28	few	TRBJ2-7	CASSLLPGQGRHEQYF	TGTGCCAGCAGTTTATTGCCCGGACAGGGTCGCCACGAGCAGTACTTC
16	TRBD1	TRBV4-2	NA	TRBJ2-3	CVSSHSGQGASDTQYF	TGTGTCAGCAGCCACTCGGGACAGGGGGCGTCAGATACGCAGTATTTT
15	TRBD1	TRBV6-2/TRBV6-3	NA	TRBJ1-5	CASSPSDRGNQPQHF	TGTGCCAGCAGCCCCTCGGACAGGGGAAATCAGCCCCAGCATTTT
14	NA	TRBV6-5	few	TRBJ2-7	CASSYGKQGYEQYF	TGTGCCAGCAGTTACGGGAAGCAAGGCTACGAGCAGTACTTC
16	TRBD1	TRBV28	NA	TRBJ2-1	CASSLLRTGANNEQFF	TGTGCCAGCAGTTTATTGCGGACAGGGGCTAACAATGAGCAGTTCTTC
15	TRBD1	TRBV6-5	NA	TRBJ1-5	CASGTLTGGGQPQHF	TGTGCCAGCGGGACCCTCACAGGGGGCGGCCAGCCCCAGCATTTT
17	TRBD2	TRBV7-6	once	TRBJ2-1	CASSLVPSSGGWDERFF	TGTGCCAGCAGCTTAGTCCCGTCTAGCGGGGGTTGGGATGAGCGGTTCTTC